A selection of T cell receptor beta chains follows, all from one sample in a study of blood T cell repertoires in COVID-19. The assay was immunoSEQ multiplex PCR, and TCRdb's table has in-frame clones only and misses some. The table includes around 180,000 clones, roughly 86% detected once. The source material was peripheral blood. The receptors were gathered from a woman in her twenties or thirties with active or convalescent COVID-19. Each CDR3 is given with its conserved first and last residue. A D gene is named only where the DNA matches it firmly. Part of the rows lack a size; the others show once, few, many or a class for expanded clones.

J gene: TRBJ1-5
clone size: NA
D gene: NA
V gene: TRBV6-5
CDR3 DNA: TGTGCCAGCAGCGCGTTCGATCAGCCCCAGCATTTT
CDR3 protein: CASSAFDQPQHF

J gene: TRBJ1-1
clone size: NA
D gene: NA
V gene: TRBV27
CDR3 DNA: TGTGCCAGCAGTTTTCAGAGGGCCAACACTGAAGCTTTCTTT
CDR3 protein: CASSFQRANTEAFF

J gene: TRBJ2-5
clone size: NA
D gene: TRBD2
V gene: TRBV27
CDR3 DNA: TGTGCCAGCAGTTCGCAGCGGGGGGCCCTGAAAGAGACCCAGTACTTC
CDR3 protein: CASSSQRGALKETQYF

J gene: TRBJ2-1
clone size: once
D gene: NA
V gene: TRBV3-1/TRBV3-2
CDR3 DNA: TGTGCCAGCAGCCATGGTGACAGCTCCTACAATGAGCAGTTCTTC
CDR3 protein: CASSHGDSSYNEQFF

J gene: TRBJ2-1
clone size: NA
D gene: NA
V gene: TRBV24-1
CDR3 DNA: TGTGCCACCAGTGGCCCGGTCCTGTACAATGAGCAGTTCTTC
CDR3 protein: CATSGPVLYNEQFF

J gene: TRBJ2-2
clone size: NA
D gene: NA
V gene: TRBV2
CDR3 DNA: TGTGCCAGCAGGTTCTTTCGGACATCCAACGGGGAGCTGTTTTTT
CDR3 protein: CASRFFRTSNGELFF

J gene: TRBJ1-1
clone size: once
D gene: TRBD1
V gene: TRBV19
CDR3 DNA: TGTGCCAGTAGCTTGGGACAGGGAAGGCGACGTGAAGCTTTCTTT
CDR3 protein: CASSLGQGRRREAFF

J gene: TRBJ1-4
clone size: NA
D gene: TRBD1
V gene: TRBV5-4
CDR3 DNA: TGTGCCAGCAGCTTAACGACAGGGGGCACTGAAAAACTGTTTTTT
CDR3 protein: CASSLTTGGTEKLFF

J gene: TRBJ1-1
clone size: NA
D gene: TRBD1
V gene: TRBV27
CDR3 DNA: TGTGCCAGCAGTAGAGATACAGGGGGGAGGTGGAACACTGAAGCTTTCTTT
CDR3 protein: CASSRDTGGRWNTEAFF

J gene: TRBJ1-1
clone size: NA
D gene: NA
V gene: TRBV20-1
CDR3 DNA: TGCAGTGCTAGTTCTCAGAACCTGAACACTGAAGCTTTCTTT
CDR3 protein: CSASSQNLNTEAFF

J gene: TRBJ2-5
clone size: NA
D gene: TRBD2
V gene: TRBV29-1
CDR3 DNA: TGCAGCGTGCCGACTAGCGGGGGATACCAAGAGACCCAGTACTTC
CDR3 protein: CSVPTSGGYQETQYF

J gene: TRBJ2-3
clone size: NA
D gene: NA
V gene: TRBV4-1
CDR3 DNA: TGCGCCAGCAGCCAAGAGAAAGCAGGTCTTAGCACAGATACGCAGTATTTT
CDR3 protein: CASSQEKAGLSTDTQYF

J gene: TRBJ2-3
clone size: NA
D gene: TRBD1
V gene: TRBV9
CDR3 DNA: TGTGCCAGCAGCCCTACAGGGGGTTTCCTCACAGATACGCAGTATTTT
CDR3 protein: CASSPTGGFLTDTQYF

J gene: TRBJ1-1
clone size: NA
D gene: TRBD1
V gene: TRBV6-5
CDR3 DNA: TGTGCCAGCAGGGGGGACAGGTCCATGAACACTGAAGCTTTCTTT
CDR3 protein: CASRGDRSMNTEAFF

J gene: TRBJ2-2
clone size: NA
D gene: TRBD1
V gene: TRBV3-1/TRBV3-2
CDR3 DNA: TGTGCCAGCAGCCAAGATGAACAGGGGGCAAGGAACACCGGGGAGCTGTTTTTT
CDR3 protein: CASSQDEQGARNTGELFF

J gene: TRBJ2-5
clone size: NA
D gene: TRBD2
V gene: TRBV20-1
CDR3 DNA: TGCAGTGCTAGTCTAGCGGGGACCCAAGAGACCCAGTACTTC
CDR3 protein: CSASLAGTQETQYF

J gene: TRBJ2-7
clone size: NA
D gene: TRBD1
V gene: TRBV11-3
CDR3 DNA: TGTGCCAGCAGCTTAGTTCCGGACAGGGCCTCCTACGAGCAGTACTTC
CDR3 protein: CASSLVPDRASYEQYF

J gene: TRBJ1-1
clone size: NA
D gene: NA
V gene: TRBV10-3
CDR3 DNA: TGTGCCATCAGCCCCGGTGGTGTTGAAGCTTTCTTT
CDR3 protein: CAISPGGVEAFF

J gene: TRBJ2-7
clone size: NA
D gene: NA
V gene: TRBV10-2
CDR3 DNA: TGCGCCAGGAGTTCCAAAGGGGGCTACGAGCAGTACTTC
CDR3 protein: CARSSKGGYEQYF

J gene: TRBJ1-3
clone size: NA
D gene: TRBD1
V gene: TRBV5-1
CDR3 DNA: TGCGCCAGCAGCTTGCGGCAGGGGGCTGGGGGAAACACCATATATTTT
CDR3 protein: CASSLRQGAGGNTIYF

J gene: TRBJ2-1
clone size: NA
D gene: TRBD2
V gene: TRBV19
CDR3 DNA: TGTGCCAGTAGTACCACTAGCGGGGGGGGGAATGAGCAGTTCTTC
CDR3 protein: CASSTTSGGGNEQFF

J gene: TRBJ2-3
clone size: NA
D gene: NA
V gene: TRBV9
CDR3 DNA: TGTGCCAGCAGCGTGAGAGTTGCTGATACGCAGTATTTT
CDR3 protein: CASSVRVADTQYF

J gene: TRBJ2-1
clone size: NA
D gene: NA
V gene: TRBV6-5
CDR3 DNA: TGTGCCAGCGAGACAAGAACCTACAATGAGCAGTTCTTC
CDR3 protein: CASETRTYNEQFF

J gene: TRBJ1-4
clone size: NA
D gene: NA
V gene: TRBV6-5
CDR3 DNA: TGTGCCAGCAGTTACTCAGAGGTTAATGAAAAACTGTTTTTT
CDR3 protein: CASSYSEVNEKLFF

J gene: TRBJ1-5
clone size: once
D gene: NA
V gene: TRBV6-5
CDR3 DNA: TGTGCCAGCAGTTATCTGGGGGCCCGGGAGCCCCAGCATTTT
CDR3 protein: CASSYLGAREPQHF

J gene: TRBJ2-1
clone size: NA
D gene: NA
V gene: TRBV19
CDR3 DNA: TGTGCCAGTAGTATTAGGCATAGGGAGGAGAATGAGCAGTTCTTC
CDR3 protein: CASSIRHREENEQFF

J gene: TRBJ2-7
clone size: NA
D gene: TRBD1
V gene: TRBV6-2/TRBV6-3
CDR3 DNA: TGTGCCAGCAGTTTCACAGGGGTTGAGCAGTACTTC
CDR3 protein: CASSFTGVEQYF

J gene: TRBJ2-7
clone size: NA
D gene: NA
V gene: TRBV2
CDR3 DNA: TGTGCCAGCCGAGGGACTCTCTACGAGCAGTACTTC
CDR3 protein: CASRGTLYEQYF